The 11 T cell receptor beta chains below all came from one sample that was sequenced in a study of T cells in Graves' hyperthyroidism and ophthalmopathy. The source material, RNA transcripts, was used to amplify TCR beta CDR3 regions. The HTBI primer set served for first-round RT-PCR of the TCR CDR3. TCRdb reprocessed the multiplex PCR reads via MiXCR and lists one record per CDR3 protein. The table has about 640,000 distinct CDR3 sequences, around 20% seen once. Sequencing input: blood. All receptors derive from a man aged 25 to 40 with Graves' ophthalmopathy.

This clonotype showed up just a few times. The chain employs TRBV20-1 and TRBJ1-3; TRBD1 might be the D (5 bases). From germline, CDR1 is DFQATT and CDR2 SNEGSKA (reference sequence). The length of the CDR3 is 15 residues. Trimming took 1 base from V and 4 from J, leaving 14 bases between them. In DNA form, the CDR3 reads TGCAGTGCTAGAGGGGACGGCGGCCTCGGAAACACCATATATTTT. This gives the protein CSARGDGGLGNTIYF.

The chain employs TRBV28 and TRBJ1-1, with no clear D. The CDR3 spans 12 residues. Germline V gene sequence: CDR1 MDHEN, CDR2 SYDVKM. V was cut by 8 bases and J by 1 base, with 8 bases left in between. The CDR3 loop is CASGWGNTEAFF. The DNA for the CDR3 is TGTGCCAGCGGCTGGGGGAACACTGAAGCTTTCTTT.

This clonotype has more than one count but fewer than ten. V is TRBV12-3 or TRBV12-4 and J is TRBJ1-1; D call uncertain. V lost 5 bases to trimming and J lost 0 bases, with 7 bases between them. This CDR3 is built from 13 residues. CDR3: CASSTTLNTEAFF. In DNA, the CDR3 is TGTGCCAGCAGTACGACCTTGAACACTGAAGCTTTCTTT.

This clonotype was counted between two and nine times. The V and J genes are TRBV6-5 and TRBJ2-5; 8 nucleotides agree with TRBD1. Germline trimming cut 0 bases from V and 5 bases from J; bases unmatched to any gene: 8. Germline assignment: CDR1 MNHEY and CDR2 SVGAGI. The CDR3 extends over 16 amino acids. The CDR3 nucleotides are TGTGCCAGCAGTTACTCGGGGGCAGGGGGCTTGGAGACCCAGTACTTC. Residues: CASSYSGAGGLETQYF.

The V and J genes are TRBV13 and TRBJ2-3, with D uncertain. Germline V gene lookup returns CDR1 PRHDT and CDR2 FYEKMQ (reference sequence). Trimming stripped 7 bases from V and 6 bases from J, with 17 bases between. The CDR3 is 14 residues long. As DNA, the CDR3 is TGTGCCAGCATAATCTTCGGGTTCCCGGATACGCAGTATTTT. It encodes CASIIFGFPDTQYF.

This clonotype was seen more than once but under ten times. V and J are TRBV5-5 and TRBJ1-1; D remains ambiguous. Germline V CDR1 and CDR2: SGHKS, YYEKEE (reference sequence). The CDR3 length is 13 residues. Trimming stripped 6 bases from V and 3 bases from J, with 12 bases between. This CDR3 reads CASNSREHTEAFF. The CDR3 region has the DNA TGTGCCAGCAATTCGCGAGAGCACACTGAAGCTTTCTTT.

The CDR3 region has the DNA TGTGCCTGGAGAGACCGGGACAGGGGGCTTGAGCAGTTCTTC. It codes for CAWRDRDRGLEQFF. The chain is built from TRBV30 and TRBJ2-1; 12 positions agree with TRBD1. The junction had 6 bases not matched to a gene; V was cut back by 3 bases and J by 9 bases. The CDR3 consists of 14 residues. CDR1 is GTSNPN and CDR2 is SVGIG in the germline V gene (reference sequence).

This clonotype has more than one count but fewer than ten. V usage is TRBV6-1 and J usage is TRBJ2-2; 12 positions match TRBD2. The CDR3 covers 21 residues. Germline V CDR1 and CDR2: MNHNS, SASEGT. The V segment lost 5 bases and the J segment 0 bases; nucleotides outside the gene matches: 16. The CDR3 protein is CASSSPTSGRGLKSNTGELFF. Written as DNA, the CDR3 is TGTGCCAGCAGTTCCCCGACTAGCGGGAGAGGCTTGAAATCGAACACCGGGGAGCTGTTTTTT.

V and J are TRBV7-3 and TRBJ2-1; D is unclear. Trimming left V 2 bases short and J 0 bases short, with 11 bases between. Per germline, CDR1 SGHTA and CDR2 FQGTGA. This CDR3 has 16 residues. The CDR3 DNA reads TGTGCCAGCAGCTTATATCCCCTGAGCTCCTACAATGAGCAGTTCTTC. This codes for CASSLYPLSSYNEQFF.

This clonotype was seen repeatedly, ten times or more. The rearrangement uses TRBV11-1 and TRBJ2-1, with D perhaps matching TRBD2 (5 bases). Between the trimmed V and J ends, which lost 2 bases and 4 bases, there was a span of 12 bases. The germline gives CDR1 SGHAT, CDR2 FQDESV (reference sequence). The CDR3 runs to 15 residues. CDR3 residues: CASSLISATYNEQFF. CDR3 coding DNA: TGTGCCAGCAGCTTAATTAGCGCAACATACAATGAGCAGTTCTTC.

This clonotype was found a few times. V is TRBV6-1 and J is TRBJ2-7; a possible D gene is TRBD2 (7 bases). This CDR3 spans 15 amino acids. Germline-derived CDR1 and CDR2 are MNHNS and SASEGT. Trimming left V 6 bases short and J 6 bases short, with 21 bases between. The CDR3 DNA reads TGTGCCAGCAGGACAGGTGGGGGGGGGGCGGGCGAGCAGTACTTC. This translates into CASRTGGGGAGEQYF.